This TCR beta chain was captured by sequencing in a study of blood T cell repertoires in COVID-19. In the study overall: COVID-19 samples collected from the United States, Italy and Spain covered acute and convalescent phases. T cells, B-cell-depleted T cells, or PBMCs supplied cDNA or gDNA.

Per the study methods: The authors estimated nucleated cell counts from reference gene primer amplification. Profiling relied on immunoSEQ multiplex PCR, and the TCRdb table lists in-frame clones only, not all of them. The DNA gave D and trimming, while V, J and clone size come from that table. The sample records roughly 230,000 clones, around 81% being singletons. V gave up 5 bases and J gave up 0 bases, with 13 bases separating them. The V gene's germline CDR1 is GTSNPN and CDR2 SVGIG (reference sequence). CDR3 length: 14 residues. Sequencing was done on a sample of peripheral blood. This TCR was sampled from a man between 50 and 59 years old with active or convalescent COVID-19. The chain recombines TRBV30 with TRBJ1-2; D is possibly TRBD1 (5 bases). The CDR3, as DNA: TGTGCCTGGGGTGGACAAGGCCCTAACTATGGCTACACCTTC. Its protein is CAWGGQGPNYGYTF.